These 10 T cell receptor beta chains were sequenced from one sample in a study of T cell responses to AZD1222 COVID-19 vaccine. The protocol was immunoSEQ multiplex PCR, while the TCRdb copy is restricted to in-frame clones and leaves out a portion. The profile shows fewer than 150,000 clones, about nine tenths of them singletons. Sample: peripheral blood, taken 28 days after the second AZD1222 dose. Receptors were obtained from an adult who received the AZD1222 COVID-19 vaccine.

This chain links TRBV3-1 (or the pseudogene TRBV3-2) with TRBJ2-4; 8 nucleotides line up with TRBD1. After removal of 5 bases from V and 6 bases from J, the junction contained 12 bases not matched to a gene. The CDR3 contains 16 residues. The germline CDR1 and CDR2 sequences are LGHDT and YNNKEL (reference sequence). The CDR3 nucleotides are TGTGCCAGCAGCTCCCTAGGTCGGACAGGGTTAAACATTCAGTACTTC. Protein: CASSSLGRTGLNIQYF.

The chain has TRBV4-3 and TRBJ1-2; D gene uncertain. V lost 1 base to trimming and J lost 3 bases, with 15 bases between them. Germline lookup yields CDR1 LGHNA and CDR2 YSLEER. The CDR3 sequence is 16 residues long. The CDR3 coding sequence is TGCGCCAGCAGCCAAGTTTTTTGGGGAGTCGACTATGGCTACACCTTC. Protein: CASSQVFWGVDYGYTF.

The rearrangement links TRBV5-4 to TRBJ1-1, with TRBD1 matching over 11 bases. This CDR3 has 14 residues. V lost 5 bases, J lost 5 bases, and 5 bases stayed unmatched. In germline, CDR1 is SGHNT, CDR2 YYREEE (reference sequence). CDR3 sequence reads: CASSRDRGNTEAFF. The CDR3 DNA is TGTGCCAGCAGTCGGGACAGGGGGAATACTGAAGCTTTCTTT. The variable domain in full, with the rest retrieved from reference TRBV5-4 and TRBJ1-1, is ETGVTQSPTHLIKTRGQQVTLRCSSQSGHNTVSWYQQALGQGPQFIFQYYREEENGRGNFPPRFSGLQFPNYSSELNVNALELDDSALYLCASSRDRGNTEAFFGQGTRLTVV.

This rearrangement joins TRBV27 to TRBJ1-5; TRBD1 is a possible D gene (6 bases). This CDR3 contains 15 residues. Germline loops: CDR1 MNHEY, CDR2 SMNVEV (reference sequence). Trimming left V 0 bases short and J 11 bases short, with 17 bases between. The CDR3 loop reads CASSLSLGQKRAQHF. The CDR3 nucleotides are TGTGCCAGCAGTTTATCTCTGGGACAAAAAAGGGCCCAGCATTTT.

The J gene is TRBJ1-2, the V gene TRBV27, with TRBD1 matching over 7 bases. Trimming took 5 bases from V and 4 from J; bases not matched to a gene: 16. CDR3 size: 17 residues. Germline loops: CDR1 MNHEY, CDR2 SMNVEV (reference sequence). CDR3: CASSRGGQGDLGYGYTF. In nucleotides, the CDR3 is TGTGCCAGCAGTAGGGGGGGGCAGGGGGATCTCGGCTATGGCTACACCTTC.

The rearrangement uses TRBV20-1 and TRBJ2-1, with 12 positions matching TRBD2. The CDR3 has 16 amino acids. With 3 bases clipped from V and 6 bases from J, the junction kept 9 bases outside the gene matches. Per the germline V gene, CDR1 is DFQATT and CDR2 is SNEGSKA (reference sequence). The CDR3 region is CSASRLAGAFRNEQFF. In nucleotides, the CDR3 is TGCAGTGCTAGTCGACTAGCGGGAGCCTTCCGCAATGAGCAGTTCTTC.

This chain links TRBV27 with TRBJ2-1, with D perhaps matching TRBD2 (6 bases). CDR1 is MNHEY and CDR2 is SMNVEV in the germline V gene (reference sequence). Trimming took off 3 bases at V and 5 bases at J, with 14 bases between the two ends. This CDR3 region has 15 residues. The CDR3 DNA reads TGTGCCAGCAGTTTGCTGGCGGGATGGAACAATGAGCAGTTCTTC. This gives the protein CASSLLAGWNNEQFF.

A remark on this clone: Other DNA sequences in this specimen translate into the identical CDR3. This chain connects TRBV18 to TRBJ2-3; no clear D. Looked up from germline, CDR1 is KGHSH and CDR2 is LQKENI. V shed 3 bases and J shed 0 bases, with 4 bases lying between them. CDR3 length: 13 amino acids. This CDR3 is CASSPASTDTQYF. In nucleotides, the CDR3 is TGTGCCAGCTCACCCGCTAGCACAGATACGCAGTATTTT.

V usage is TRBV30 and J usage is TRBJ2-1; D is uncertain. The V gene's germline CDR1 is GTSNPN and CDR2 SVGIG (reference sequence). Trimming cost V 0 bases and J 0 bases, with 9 bases left between them. The CDR3 loop spans 15 amino acids. The CDR3 protein is CAWSVGHSSYNEQFF. DNA of the CDR3: TGTGCCTGGAGTGTAGGCCACAGCTCCTACAATGAGCAGTTCTTC.

The chain carries TRBV4-2 and TRBJ2-1, with a possible D match to TRBD2 (5 bases). Germline V gene data show CDR1 as LGHNA and CDR2 as YNFKEQ. CDR3 length: 15 residues. Trimming took off 2 bases at V and 0 bases at J, with 8 bases between the two ends. CDR3 region: CASSQTGNSYNEQFF. The CDR3 nucleotides read TGTGCCAGCAGCCAAACCGGGAACTCCTACAATGAGCAGTTCTTC.